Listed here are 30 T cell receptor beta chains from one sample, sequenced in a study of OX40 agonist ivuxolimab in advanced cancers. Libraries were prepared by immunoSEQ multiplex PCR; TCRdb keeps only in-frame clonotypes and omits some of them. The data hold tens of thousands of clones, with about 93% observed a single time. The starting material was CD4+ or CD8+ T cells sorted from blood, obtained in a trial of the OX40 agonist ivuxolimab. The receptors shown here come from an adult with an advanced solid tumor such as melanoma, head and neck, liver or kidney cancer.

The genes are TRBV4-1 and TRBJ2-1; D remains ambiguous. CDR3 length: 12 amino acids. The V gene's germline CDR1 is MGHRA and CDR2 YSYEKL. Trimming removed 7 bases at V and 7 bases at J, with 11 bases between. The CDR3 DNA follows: TGCGCCAGCACCCCCTGGGGTAATGAGCAGTTCTTC. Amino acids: CASTPWGNEQFF.

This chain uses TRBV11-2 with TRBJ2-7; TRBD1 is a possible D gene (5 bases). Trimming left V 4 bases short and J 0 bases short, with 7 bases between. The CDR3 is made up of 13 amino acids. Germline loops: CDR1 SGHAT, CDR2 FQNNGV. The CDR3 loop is CASSSTVSYEQYF. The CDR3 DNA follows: TGTGCCAGCAGCTCGACAGTCTCCTACGAGCAGTACTTC.

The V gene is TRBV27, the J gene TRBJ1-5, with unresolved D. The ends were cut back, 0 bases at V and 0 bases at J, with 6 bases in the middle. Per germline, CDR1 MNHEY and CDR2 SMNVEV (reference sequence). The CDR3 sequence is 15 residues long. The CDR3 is CASSLSLYSNQPQHF. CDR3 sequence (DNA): TGTGCCAGCAGTTTATCGCTATATAGCAATCAGCCCCAGCATTTT.

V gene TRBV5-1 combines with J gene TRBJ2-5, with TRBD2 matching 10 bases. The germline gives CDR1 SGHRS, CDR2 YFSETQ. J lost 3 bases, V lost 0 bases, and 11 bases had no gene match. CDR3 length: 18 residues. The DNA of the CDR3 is TGCGCCAGCAGCTTGGTCCCTAGCGGGAGTCTGGGCGAAGAGACCCAGTACTTC. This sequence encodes CASSLVPSGSLGEETQYF.

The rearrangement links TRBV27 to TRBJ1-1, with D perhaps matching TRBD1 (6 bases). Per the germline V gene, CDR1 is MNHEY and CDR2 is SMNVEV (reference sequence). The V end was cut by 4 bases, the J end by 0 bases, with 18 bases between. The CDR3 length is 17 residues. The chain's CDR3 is CASSWGYGGHMNTEAFF. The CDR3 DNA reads TGTGCCAGCAGTTGGGGTTACGGGGGGCACATGAACACTGAAGCTTTCTTT.

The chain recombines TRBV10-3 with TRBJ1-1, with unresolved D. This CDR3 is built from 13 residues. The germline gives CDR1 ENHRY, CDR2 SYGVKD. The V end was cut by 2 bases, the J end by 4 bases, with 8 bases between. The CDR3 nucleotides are TGTGCCATCAGTGAGGAGCCACTCACTGAAGCTTTCTTT. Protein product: CAISEEPLTEAFF.

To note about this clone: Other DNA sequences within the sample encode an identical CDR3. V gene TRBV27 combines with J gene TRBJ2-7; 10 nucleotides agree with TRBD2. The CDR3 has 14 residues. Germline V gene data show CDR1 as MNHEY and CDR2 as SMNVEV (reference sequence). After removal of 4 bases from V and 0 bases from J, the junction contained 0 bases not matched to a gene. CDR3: CASSSSGSSYEQYF. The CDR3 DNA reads TGTGCCAGCAGTTCTAGCGGGAGCTCCTACGAGCAGTACTTC.

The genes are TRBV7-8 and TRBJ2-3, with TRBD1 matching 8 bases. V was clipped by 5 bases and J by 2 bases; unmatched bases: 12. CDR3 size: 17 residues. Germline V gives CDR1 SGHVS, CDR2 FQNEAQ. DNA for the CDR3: TGTGCCAGCAGCCTCCCTGGACAGGGCGTTAACACAGATACGCAGTATTTT. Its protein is CASSLPGQGVNTDTQYF.

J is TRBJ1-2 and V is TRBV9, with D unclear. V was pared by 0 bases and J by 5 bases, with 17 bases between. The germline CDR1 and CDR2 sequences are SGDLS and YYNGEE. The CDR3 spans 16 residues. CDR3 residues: CASSVEIQKEVYGYTF. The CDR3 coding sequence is TGTGCCAGCAGCGTAGAAATCCAGAAAGAAGTTTATGGCTACACCTTC.

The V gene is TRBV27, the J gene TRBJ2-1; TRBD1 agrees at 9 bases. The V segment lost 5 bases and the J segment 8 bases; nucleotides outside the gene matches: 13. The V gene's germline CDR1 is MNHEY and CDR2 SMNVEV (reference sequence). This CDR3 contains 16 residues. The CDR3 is CASSTPGQGTSDEQFF. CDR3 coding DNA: TGTGCCAGCAGTACCCCGGGACAGGGAACCTCAGATGAGCAGTTCTTC.

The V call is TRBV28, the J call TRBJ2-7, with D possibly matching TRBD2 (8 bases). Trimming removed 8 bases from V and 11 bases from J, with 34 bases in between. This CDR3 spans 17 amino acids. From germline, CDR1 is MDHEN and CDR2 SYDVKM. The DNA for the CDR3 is TGTGCCAGCGCCTTCAAACGGGGGGGGAGGGGGCCCCCCTTGGAGTACTTC. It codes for CASAFKRGGRGPPLEYF.

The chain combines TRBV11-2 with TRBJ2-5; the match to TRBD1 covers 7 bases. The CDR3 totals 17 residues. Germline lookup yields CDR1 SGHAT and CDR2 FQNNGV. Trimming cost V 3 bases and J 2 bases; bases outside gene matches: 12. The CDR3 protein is CASSFPRQGASQETQYF. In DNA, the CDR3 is TGTGCCAGCAGCTTCCCTCGACAGGGCGCATCTCAAGAGACCCAGTACTTC. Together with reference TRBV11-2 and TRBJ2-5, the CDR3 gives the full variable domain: EAGVAQSPRYKIIEKRQSVAFWCNPISGHATLYWYQQILGQGPKLLIQFQNNGVVDDSQLPKDRFSAERLKGVDSTLKIQPAKLEDSAVYLCASSFPRQGASQETQYFGPGTRLLVL.

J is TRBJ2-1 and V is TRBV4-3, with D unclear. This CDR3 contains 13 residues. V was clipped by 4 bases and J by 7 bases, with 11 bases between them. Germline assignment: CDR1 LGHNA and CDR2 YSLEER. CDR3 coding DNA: TGCGCCAGCAGCCCAAATTCCTTGAATGAGCAGTTCTTC. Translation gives CASSPNSLNEQFF.

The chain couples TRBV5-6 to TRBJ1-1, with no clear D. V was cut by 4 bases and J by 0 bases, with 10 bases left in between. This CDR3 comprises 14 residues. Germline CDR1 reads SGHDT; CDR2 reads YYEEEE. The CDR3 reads CASSVLGMNTEAFF. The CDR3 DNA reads TGTGCCAGCAGCGTATTGGGAATGAACACTGAAGCTTTCTTT.

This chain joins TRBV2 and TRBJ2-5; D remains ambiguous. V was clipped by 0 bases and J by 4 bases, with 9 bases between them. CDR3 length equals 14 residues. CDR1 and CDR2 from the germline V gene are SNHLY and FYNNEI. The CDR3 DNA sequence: TGTGCCAGCAGTGAAGCGCTTAGTAGAGAGACCCAGTACTTC. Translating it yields CASSEALSRETQYF.

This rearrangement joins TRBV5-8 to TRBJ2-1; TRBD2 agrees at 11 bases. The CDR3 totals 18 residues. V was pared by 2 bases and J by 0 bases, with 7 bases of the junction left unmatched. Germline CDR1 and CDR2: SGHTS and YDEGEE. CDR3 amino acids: CASSFVAGGPSSYNEQFF. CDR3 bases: TGTGCCAGCAGCTTCGTAGCGGGAGGGCCGAGCTCCTACAATGAGCAGTTCTTC. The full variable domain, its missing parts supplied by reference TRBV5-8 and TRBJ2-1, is EAGVTQSPTHLIKTRGQQATLRCSPISGHTSVYWYQQALGLGLQFLLWYDEGEERNRGNFPPRFSGRQFPNYSSELNVNALELEDSALYLCASSFVAGGPSSYNEQFFGPGTRLTVL.

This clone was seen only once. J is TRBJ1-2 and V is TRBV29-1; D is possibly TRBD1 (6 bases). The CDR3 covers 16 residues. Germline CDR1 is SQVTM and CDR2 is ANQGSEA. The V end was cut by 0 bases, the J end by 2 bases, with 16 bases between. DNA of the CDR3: TGCAGCGTTGAAGATCTGTTGGACAGCCACAACTATGGCTACACCTTC. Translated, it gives CSVEDLLDSHNYGYTF.

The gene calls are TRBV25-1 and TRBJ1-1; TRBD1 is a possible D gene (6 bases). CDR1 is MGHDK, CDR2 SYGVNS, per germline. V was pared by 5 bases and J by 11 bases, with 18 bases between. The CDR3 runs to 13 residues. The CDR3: CASSQAGQWYAFF. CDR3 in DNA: TGTGCCAGCAGTCAGGCGGGACAATGGTATGCTTTCTTT.

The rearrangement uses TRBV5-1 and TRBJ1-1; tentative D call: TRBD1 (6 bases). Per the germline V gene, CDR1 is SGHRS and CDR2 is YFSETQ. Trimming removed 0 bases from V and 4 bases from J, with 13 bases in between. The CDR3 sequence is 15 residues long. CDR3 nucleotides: TGCGCCAGCAGCTTGGCCCTTAGGGGGGGCACTGAAGCTTTCTTT. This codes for CASSLALRGGTEAFF.

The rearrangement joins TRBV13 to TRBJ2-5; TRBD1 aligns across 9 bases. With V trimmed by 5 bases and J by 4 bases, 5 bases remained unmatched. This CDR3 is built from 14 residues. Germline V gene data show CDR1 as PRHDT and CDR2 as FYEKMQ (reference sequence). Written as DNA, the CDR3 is TGTGCCAGCAGCGGGACAGGGTTCGGAGAGACCCAGTACTTC. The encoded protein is CASSGTGFGETQYF.

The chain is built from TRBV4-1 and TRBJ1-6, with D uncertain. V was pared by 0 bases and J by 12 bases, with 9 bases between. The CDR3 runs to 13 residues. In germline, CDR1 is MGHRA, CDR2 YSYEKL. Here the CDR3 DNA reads TGCGCCAGCAGCCAAGATCTGGATGTACCCCTCCACTTT. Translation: CASSQDLDVPLHF.

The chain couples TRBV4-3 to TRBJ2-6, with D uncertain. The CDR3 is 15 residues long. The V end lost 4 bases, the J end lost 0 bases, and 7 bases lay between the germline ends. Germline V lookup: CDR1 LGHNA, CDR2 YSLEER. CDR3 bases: TGCGCCAGCAGCCCGCCCGGCTCTGGGGCCAACGTCCTGACTTTC. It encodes CASSPPGSGANVLTF.

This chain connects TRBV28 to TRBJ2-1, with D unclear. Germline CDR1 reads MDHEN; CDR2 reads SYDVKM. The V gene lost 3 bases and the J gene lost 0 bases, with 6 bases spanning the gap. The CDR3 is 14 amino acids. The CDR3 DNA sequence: TGTGCCAGCAGTTTGGTCAGCTCCTACAATGAGCAGTTCTTC. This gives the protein CASSLVSSYNEQFF.

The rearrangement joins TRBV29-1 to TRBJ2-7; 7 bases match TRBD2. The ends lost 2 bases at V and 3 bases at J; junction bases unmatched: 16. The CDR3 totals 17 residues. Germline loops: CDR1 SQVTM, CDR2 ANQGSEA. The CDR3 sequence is CSVEIDQKSGRGYEQYF. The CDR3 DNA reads TGCAGCGTTGAAATCGATCAAAAGAGTGGGAGGGGCTACGAGCAGTACTTC.

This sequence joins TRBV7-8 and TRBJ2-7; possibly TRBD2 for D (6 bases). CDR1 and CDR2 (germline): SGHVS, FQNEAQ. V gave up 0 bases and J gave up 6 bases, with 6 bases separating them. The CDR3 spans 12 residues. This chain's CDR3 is CASSLAGGEQYF. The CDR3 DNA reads TGTGCCAGCAGCTTAGCCGGGGGCGAGCAGTACTTC. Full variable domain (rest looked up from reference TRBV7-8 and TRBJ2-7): GAGVSQSPRYKVAKRGQDVALRCDPISGHVSLFWYQQALGQGPEFLTYFQNEAQLDKSGLPSDRFFAERPEGSVSTLKIQRTQQEDSAVYLCASSLAGGEQYFGPGTRLTVT.

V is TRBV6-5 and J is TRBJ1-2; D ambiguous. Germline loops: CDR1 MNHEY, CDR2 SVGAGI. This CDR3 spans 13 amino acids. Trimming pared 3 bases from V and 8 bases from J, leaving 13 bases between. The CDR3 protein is CASSYTVAAGYTF. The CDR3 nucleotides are TGTGCCAGCAGTTATACCGTCGCGGCCGGCTACACCTTC.

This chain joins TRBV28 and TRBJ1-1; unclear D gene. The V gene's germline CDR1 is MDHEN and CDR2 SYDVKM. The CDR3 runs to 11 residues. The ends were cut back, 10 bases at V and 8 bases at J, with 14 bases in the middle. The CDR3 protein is CATLLPPEAFF. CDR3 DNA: TGTGCCACCCTTCTCCCCCCCGAAGCTTTCTTT.

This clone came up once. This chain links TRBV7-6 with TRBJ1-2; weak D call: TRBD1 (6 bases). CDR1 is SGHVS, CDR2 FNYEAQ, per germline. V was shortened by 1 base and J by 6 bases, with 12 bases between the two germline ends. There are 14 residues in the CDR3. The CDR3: CASSLGQGPHGYTF. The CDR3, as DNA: TGTGCCAGCAGCTTAGGTCAGGGGCCCCATGGCTACACCTTC. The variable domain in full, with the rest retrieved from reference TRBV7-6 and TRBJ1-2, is GAGVSQSPRYKVTKRGQDVALRCDPISGHVSLYWYRQALGQGPEFLTYFNYEAQQDKSGLPNDRFSAERPEGSISTLTIQRTEQRDSAMYRCASSLGQGPHGYTFGSGTRLTVV.

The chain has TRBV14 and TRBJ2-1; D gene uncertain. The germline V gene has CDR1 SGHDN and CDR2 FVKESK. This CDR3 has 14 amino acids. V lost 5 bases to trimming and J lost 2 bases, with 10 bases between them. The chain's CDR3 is CASSYVGTYNEQFF. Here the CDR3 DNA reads TGTGCCAGCAGCTATGTGGGAACCTACAATGAGCAGTTCTTC.

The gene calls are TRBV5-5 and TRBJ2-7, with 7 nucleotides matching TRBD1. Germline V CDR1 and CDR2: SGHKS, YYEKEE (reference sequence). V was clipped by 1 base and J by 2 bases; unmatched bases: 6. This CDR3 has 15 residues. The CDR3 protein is CASSLHPGGPYEQYF. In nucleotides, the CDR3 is TGTGCCAGCAGCTTGCATCCAGGGGGACCCTACGAGCAGTACTTC.